The source of this T cell receptor beta chain is a study of shared clonotypes between healthy human individuals. Overall study findings and caveats: Around 5% was the fraction of naive CD4 clonotypes found shared across several donors.

Repertoires were generated with immunoSEQ multiplex PCR, while TCRdb's copy carries only in-frame clones and drops some. The sample holds about 680,000 clones, 92% seen once. The naive CD8 fraction comprised CD45RO-negative cells positively selected for CCR7 and excluded terminally differentiated effector memory CD45RA+ cells. About this clone itself: Its antigen is unidentified. The same CDR3 can be traced to other DNA sequences in this sample.

Sequencing was performed on naive CD8+ T cells sorted from blood. The receptor was derived from a man aged 25-45 years in good health.

CDR3 residues: CASSLLDTQYF. The CDR3 DNA is TGTGCCAGCAGCTTACTGGATACGCAGTATTTT. The rearrangement uses TRBV13 and TRBJ2-3; D uncertain. This CDR3 spans 11 amino acids. Germline CDR1 PRHDT, CDR2 FYEKMQ (reference sequence). V was trimmed by 2 bases and J by 6 bases, leaving 3 bases between them.